This is a list of T cell receptor beta chains from one sample in a study of PD-1 blockade in classical Hodgkin lymphoma. TCRdb's copy holds only in-frame clones and misses some; the assay was immunoSEQ multiplex PCR. Of 30,000 to 35,000 clones detected, around 80% appear once; the ten largest clones hold about 0.8%. The sequenced sample was CD4+ T cells from blood, obtained before the fourth cycle of nivolumab. These receptors all stem from a human donor with classical Hodgkin lymphoma. CDR3s include the opening cysteine and the closing phenylalanine or tryptophan. Each record gives: V gene, clone size, J gene, D gene, CDR3 protein, CDR3 DNA. A D gene is named only where the DNA matches it firmly. Rows give clone size only sometimes, using once, few, many, or a class for an expanded clone.

V gene: TRBV5-1
clone size: once
J gene: TRBJ2-7
D gene: NA
CDR3 protein: CASSLFSTTLRRDEQYF
CDR3 DNA: TGCGCCAGCAGCTTGTTTTCGACAACCCTCCGCCGGGACGAGCAGTACTTC

V gene: TRBV6-5
clone size: NA
J gene: TRBJ1-3
D gene: NA
CDR3 protein: CASSLNPGPIYF
CDR3 DNA: TGTGCCAGCAGTCTTAACCCCGGGCCCATATATTTT

V gene: TRBV28
clone size: few
J gene: TRBJ1-2
D gene: NA
CDR3 protein: CASSGHRNYGYTF
CDR3 DNA: TGTGCCAGCAGTGGACACCGTAACTATGGCTACACCTTC

V gene: TRBV29-1
clone size: NA
J gene: TRBJ1-1
D gene: NA
CDR3 protein: CSVDGGALNTEAFF
CDR3 DNA: TGCAGCGTTGATGGGGGGGCGTTGAACACTGAAGCTTTCTTT

V gene: TRBV7-7
clone size: NA
J gene: TRBJ2-2
D gene: NA
CDR3 protein: CASSLGGTHTGELFF
CDR3 DNA: TGTGCCAGCAGCTTAGGCGGGACCCACACCGGGGAGCTGTTTTTT

V gene: TRBV7-2
clone size: few
J gene: TRBJ1-2
D gene: TRBD1
CDR3 protein: CASSKGQGDNYGYTF
CDR3 DNA: TGTGCCAGCAGTAAAGGACAGGGGGATAACTATGGCTACACCTTC

V gene: TRBV30
clone size: NA
J gene: TRBJ2-7
D gene: NA
CDR3 protein: CAWGVGGFYEQYF
CDR3 DNA: TGTGCCTGGGGGGTAGGGGGGTTCTACGAGCAGTACTTC

V gene: TRBV7-9
clone size: NA
J gene: TRBJ1-1
D gene: NA
CDR3 protein: CASSLAADTEASF
CDR3 DNA: TGTGCCAGCAGCTTAGCGGCGGACACTGAAGCTTCCTTT

V gene: TRBV14
clone size: NA
J gene: TRBJ1-6
D gene: TRBD1
CDR3 protein: CASSQAGGQPRAPLHF
CDR3 DNA: TGTGCCAGCAGCCAAGCGGGGGGACAGCCCCGTGCACCCCTCCACTTT

V gene: TRBV11-2
clone size: NA
J gene: TRBJ1-4
D gene: NA
CDR3 protein: CASSLRGVLWTEKLFF
CDR3 DNA: TGTGCCAGCAGCTTAAGGGGGGTCCTCTGGACTGAAAAACTGTTTTTT

V gene: TRBV11-3
clone size: NA
J gene: TRBJ2-7
D gene: NA
CDR3 protein: CASSLDGDYEQYF
CDR3 DNA: TGTGCCAGCAGCTTAGATGGGGACTACGAGCAGTACTTC

V gene: TRBV29-1
clone size: NA
J gene: TRBJ2-5
D gene: TRBD1
CDR3 protein: CSVVTTGGQETQYF
CDR3 DNA: TGCAGCGTTGTCACTACAGGGGGCCAAGAGACCCAGTACTTC

V gene: TRBV19
clone size: NA
J gene: TRBJ1-4
D gene: TRBD1
CDR3 protein: CASSNTGGPNEKLFF
CDR3 DNA: TGTGCCAGTAGTAATACAGGGGGTCCAAATGAAAAACTGTTTTTT

V gene: TRBV7-2
clone size: NA
J gene: TRBJ2-5
D gene: TRBD2
CDR3 protein: CASSPRTSGYQETQYF
CDR3 DNA: TGTGCCAGCAGCCCCAGGACTAGCGGGTATCAAGAGACCCAGTACTTC

V gene: TRBV4-2
clone size: NA
J gene: TRBJ1-6
D gene: TRBD1
CDR3 protein: CASSQDWGGQGASPLHF
CDR3 DNA: TGTGCCAGCAGCCAAGATTGGGGTGGACAGGGGGCTTCACCCCTCCACTTT

V gene: TRBV2
clone size: NA
J gene: TRBJ1-1
D gene: NA
CDR3 protein: CARVGGTTEAFF
CDR3 DNA: TGTGCCCGGGTAGGGGGGACGACTGAAGCTTTCTTT

V gene: TRBV9
clone size: NA
J gene: TRBJ1-2
D gene: NA
CDR3 protein: CASSVATAHGYTF
CDR3 DNA: TGTGCCAGCAGCGTAGCGACAGCTCATGGCTACACCTTC

V gene: TRBV5-6
clone size: NA
J gene: TRBJ1-4
D gene: NA
CDR3 protein: CASSSLTEGLGKLFF
CDR3 DNA: TGTGCCAGCAGCTCCTTGACAGAGGGTTTGGGAAAACTGTTTTTT

V gene: TRBV28
clone size: few
J gene: TRBJ1-5
D gene: NA
CDR3 protein: CASSLGGGQGWQPQHF
CDR3 DNA: TGTGCCAGCAGTTTAGGCGGTGGGCAGGGTTGGCAGCCCCAGCATTTT

V gene: TRBV10-3
clone size: once
J gene: TRBJ1-3
D gene: NA
CDR3 protein: CATIPTGSSGNTIYF
CDR3 DNA: TGTGCCACCATCCCCACAGGGAGCTCTGGAAACACCATATATTTT

V gene: TRBV7-8
clone size: NA
J gene: TRBJ2-1
D gene: NA
CDR3 protein: CASSLRGHLDNEQFF
CDR3 DNA: TGTGCCAGCAGCTTACGGGGACACCTTGACAATGAGCAGTTCTTC

V gene: TRBV14
clone size: NA
J gene: TRBJ1-1
D gene: NA
CDR3 protein: CASSQVAVMNTEAFF
CDR3 DNA: TGTGCCAGCAGCCAAGTCGCAGTCATGAACACTGAAGCTTTCTTT

V gene: TRBV14
clone size: NA
J gene: TRBJ1-2
D gene: NA
CDR3 protein: CASSQDDGDTDGYTF
CDR3 DNA: TGTGCCAGCAGCCAAGATGACGGGGACACGGATGGCTACACCTTC

V gene: TRBV18
clone size: NA
J gene: TRBJ1-1
D gene: NA
CDR3 protein: CASSPSEGPAFF
CDR3 DNA: TGTGCCAGCTCACCATCCGAGGGCCCAGCTTTCTTT

V gene: TRBV19
clone size: NA
J gene: TRBJ1-5
D gene: NA
CDR3 protein: CATNPGRRNQPQHF
CDR3 DNA: TGTGCCACCAACCCTGGACGGAGAAATCAGCCCCAGCATTTT